The rows below give T cell receptor beta chains drawn from one sample of a study of blood T cell repertoires in COVID-19. Method: immunoSEQ multiplex PCR; TCRdb's copy keeps in-frame clones and lacks some. This table holds about 69,000 clones, around 77% found once. The sample was peripheral blood. All receptors come from a man between 60 and 75 years old with acute or convalescent COVID-19. CDR3s include the opening cysteine and the closing phenylalanine or tryptophan. Each record gives: CDR3 length, V gene, D gene, clone size, J gene, CDR3 protein, CDR3 DNA. D genes are given only for firm matches. Clone size is stated in some rows and not others, as once, few, many or a class when expanded.

>15|TRBV6-5|NA|NA|TRBJ2-3
CASSYTRFGTDTQYF
TGTGCCAGCAGTTACACTAGGTTTGGGACAGATACGCAGTATTTT
>17|TRBV12-5|TRBD1|NA|TRBJ2-7
CASGLAPTRGRDYEQYF
TGTGCTAGTGGTTTGGCTCCAACCAGGGGGCGCGACTACGAGCAGTACTTC
>16|TRBV5-8|NA|few|TRBJ1-1
CASSLEGQLMNTEAFF
TGTGCCAGCAGCTTAGAAGGACAGCTCATGAACACTGAAGCTTTCTTT
>15|TRBV19|NA|few|TRBJ1-2
CASSIPQGPAGGYTF
TGTGCCAGTAGTATACCCCAGGGGCCGGCTGGTGGCTACACCTTC
>16|TRBV19|TRBD1|few|TRBJ1-1
CASRRGPGQGNTEAFF
TGTGCCAGTAGGCGCGGTCCGGGACAGGGGAACACTGAAGCTTTCTTT
>17|TRBV20-1|TRBD1|NA|TRBJ1-6
CSASEGASSSYNSPLHF
TGCAGTGCTAGTGAGGGGGCCTCAAGCTCCTATAATTCACCCCTCCACTTT
>14|TRBV4-3|NA|NA|TRBJ2-7
CASSQGHGTYEQYF
TGCGCCAGCAGCCAAGGTCACGGTACTTACGAGCAGTACTTC
>15|TRBV14|NA|NA|TRBJ1-1
CASSPTGNLNTEAFF
TGTGCCAGCAGCCCCACAGGAAACTTGAACACTGAAGCTTTCTTT
>19|TRBV4-1|TRBD1|NA|TRBJ1-6
CASSQARTGLSSYNSPLHF
TGCGCCAGCAGCCAAGCACGGACAGGACTGAGCTCCTATAATTCACCCCTCCACTTT
>13|TRBV12-3/TRBV12-4|NA|NA|TRBJ1-1
CASSFSGNTEAFF
TGTGCCAGCAGTTTTTCGGGGAACACTGAAGCTTTCTTT
>14|TRBV28|TRBD1|NA|TRBJ2-3
CASSQGQGKGEKYF
TGTGCCAGCAGCCAGGGACAGGGAAAAGGTGAGAAGTATTTT
>15|TRBV10-2|NA|NA|TRBJ1-2
CASRTTSNTVHGYTF
TGCGCCAGCAGGACGACAAGTAACACTGTCCATGGCTACACCTTC
>15|TRBV7-9|NA|NA|TRBJ1-6
CASSFRSGNNSPLHF
TGTGCCAGCAGCTTCCGGTCAGGCAATAATTCACCCCTCCACTTT
>14|TRBV6-5|TRBD1|NA|TRBJ2-5
CASYNRGLWETQYF
TGTGCCAGCTACAACAGGGGGCTTTGGGAGACCCAGTACTTC
>13|TRBV25-1|TRBD1|NA|TRBJ1-6
CASRGQYNSPLHF
TGTGCCAGCAGGGGACAGTATAATTCACCCCTCCACTTT
>15|TRBV4-3|NA|NA|TRBJ2-7
CASSQERNWPYEQYF
TGCGCCAGCAGCCAGGAGAGGAATTGGCCCTACGAGCAGTACTTC
>13|TRBV5-5|NA|NA|TRBJ2-7
CASSFTVSYEQYF
TGTGCCAGCAGCTTCACAGTTTCCTACGAGCAGTACTTC
>16|TRBV5-1|NA|NA|TRBJ2-5
CASSLRESRHQETQYF
TGCGCCAGCAGCTTGAGAGAGTCTAGGCACCAAGAGACCCAGTACTTC
>14|TRBV29-1|NA|few|TRBJ1-3
CSVVQGSGGNTIYF
TGCAGCGTTGTACAGGGATCGGGAGGAAACACCATATATTTT
>13|TRBV7-2|NA|NA|TRBJ1-2
CASSFSGREGYTF
TGTGCCAGCAGCTTTTCAGGGAGGGAGGGCTACACCTTC
>12|TRBV18|NA|NA|TRBJ2-7
CASSLGAYEQYF
TGTGCCAGCTCACTGGGAGCCTACGAGCAGTACTTC
>16|TRBV4-1|NA|NA|TRBJ1-5
CASSPEDRASNQPQHF
TGCGCCAGCAGCCCGGAGGACCGGGCTAGCAATCAGCCCCAGCATTTT
>14|TRBV5-1|TRBD1|NA|TRBJ1-3
CASRTGFSGNTIYF
TGCGCCAGCCGGACAGGGTTCTCGGGAAACACCATATATTTT
>14|TRBV6-5|NA|few|TRBJ2-1
CASSSRGSYNEQFF
TGTGCCAGCAGTTCCCGGGGCTCCTACAATGAGCAGTTCTTC
>12|TRBV27|TRBD1|NA|TRBJ2-3
CASSRENRGEYF
TGTGCCAGCAGTCGTGAAAACAGGGGGGAGTATTTT
>13|TRBV27|TRBD1|NA|TRBJ1-2
CASSRTGAYGYTF
TGTGCCAGCAGCCGGACAGGGGCTTACGGCTACACCTTC
>16|TRBV28|TRBD2|NA|TRBJ2-7
CASSLSAGGLSGEQYF
TGTGCCAGCAGTTTATCGGCGGGGGGGCTCTCCGGCGAGCAGTACTTC
>16|TRBV7-2|TRBD2|NA|TRBJ2-3
CASSTTRGGGGDTQYF
TGTGCCAGCAGCACCACCCGCGGGGGGGGCGGGGATACGCAGTATTTT
>15|TRBV6-5|TRBD1|NA|TRBJ1-1
CASSPRTGRGTEAFF
TGTGCCAGCAGTCCCCGGACAGGAAGAGGCACTGAAGCTTTCTTT
>14|TRBV19|TRBD1|NA|TRBJ2-1
CASTRDREGNEQFF
TGTGCCAGTACCCGGGACAGGGAGGGCAATGAGCAGTTCTTC
>16|TRBV3-1/TRBV3-2|NA|once|TRBJ1-3
CASSQNQGFSGNTIYF
TGTGCCAGCAGCCAAAACCAGGGGTTCTCTGGAAACACCATATATTTT
>14|TRBV27|NA|NA|TRBJ1-2
CASSLQGGPYGYTF
TGTGCCAGCAGTTTACAGGGTGGGCCCTATGGCTACACCTTC
>16|TRBV7-9|NA|NA|TRBJ1-3
CASSPMTSSSGNTIYF
TGTGCCAGCAGCCCCATGACGTCTAGCTCTGGAAACACCATATATTTT